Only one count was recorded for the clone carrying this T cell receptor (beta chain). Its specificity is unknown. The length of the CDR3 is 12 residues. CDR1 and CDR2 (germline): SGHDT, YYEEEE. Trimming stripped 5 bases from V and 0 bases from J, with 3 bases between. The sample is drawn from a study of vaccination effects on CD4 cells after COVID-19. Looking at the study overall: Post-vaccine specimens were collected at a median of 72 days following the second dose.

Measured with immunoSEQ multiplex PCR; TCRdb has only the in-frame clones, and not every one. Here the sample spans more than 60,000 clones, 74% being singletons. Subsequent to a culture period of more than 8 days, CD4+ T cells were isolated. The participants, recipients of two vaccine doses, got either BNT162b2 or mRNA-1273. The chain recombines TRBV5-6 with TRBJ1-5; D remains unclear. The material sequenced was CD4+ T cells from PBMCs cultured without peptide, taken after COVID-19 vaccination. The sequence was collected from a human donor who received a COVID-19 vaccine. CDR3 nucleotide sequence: TGTGCCAGCAGTGGTAGCAATCAGCCCCAGCATTTT. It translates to CASSGSNQPQHF. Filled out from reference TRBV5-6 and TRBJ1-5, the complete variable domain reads DAGVTQSPTHLIKTRGQQVTLRCSPKSGHDTVSWYQQALGQGPQFIFQYYEEEERQRGNFPDRFSGHQFPNYSSELNVNALLLGDSALYLCASSGSNQPQHFGDGTRLSIL.